The present entry profiles one T cell receptor beta chain with its context. Generated by immunoSEQ multiplex PCR, the TCRdb table keeps only in-frame clones and is missing some. The sample yields around 79,000 clones, 90% to 95% seen once. CDR1 and CDR2 from the germline V gene are SGHRS and YFSETQ. With 3 bases removed from V and 4 bases from J, the gap between germline ends came to 11 bases. CDR3 size: 13 residues. This sample is drawn from a study of technical replicates of blood from a few donors. The sample comprised T cells isolated from PBMCs. J is TRBJ2-7 and V is TRBV5-1; D call uncertain. The receptor's source is a human donor in good health. The CDR3 sequence is CASSSLTRYEQYF. The CDR3 nucleotides are TGCGCCAGCAGCTCCCTTACACGATACGAGCAGTACTTC.